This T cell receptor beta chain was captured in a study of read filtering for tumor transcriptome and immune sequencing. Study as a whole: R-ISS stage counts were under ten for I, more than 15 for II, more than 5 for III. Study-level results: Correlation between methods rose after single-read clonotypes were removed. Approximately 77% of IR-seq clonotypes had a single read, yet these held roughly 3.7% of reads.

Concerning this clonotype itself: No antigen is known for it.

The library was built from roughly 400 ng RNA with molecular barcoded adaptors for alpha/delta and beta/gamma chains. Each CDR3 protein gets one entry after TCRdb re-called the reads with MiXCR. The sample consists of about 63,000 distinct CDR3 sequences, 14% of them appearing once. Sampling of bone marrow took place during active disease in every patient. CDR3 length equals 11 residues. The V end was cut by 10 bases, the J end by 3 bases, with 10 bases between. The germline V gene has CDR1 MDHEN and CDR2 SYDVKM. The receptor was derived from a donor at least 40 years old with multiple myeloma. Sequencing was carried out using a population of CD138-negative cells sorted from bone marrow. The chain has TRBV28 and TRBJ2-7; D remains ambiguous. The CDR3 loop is CATFSSYEQYF. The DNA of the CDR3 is TGTGCCACCTTTTCCAGCTACGAGCAGTACTTC.